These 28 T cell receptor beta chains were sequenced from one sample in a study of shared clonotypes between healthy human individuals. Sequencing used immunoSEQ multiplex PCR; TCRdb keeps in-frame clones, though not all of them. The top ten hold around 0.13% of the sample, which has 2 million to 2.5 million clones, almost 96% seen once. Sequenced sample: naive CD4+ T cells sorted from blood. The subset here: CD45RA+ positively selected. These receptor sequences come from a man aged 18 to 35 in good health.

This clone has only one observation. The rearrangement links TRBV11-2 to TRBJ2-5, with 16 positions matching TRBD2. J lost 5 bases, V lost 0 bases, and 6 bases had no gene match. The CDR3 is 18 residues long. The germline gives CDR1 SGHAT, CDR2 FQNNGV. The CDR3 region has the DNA TGTGCCAGCAGCTTAGATGGGGGGACTAGCGGGAGGGCCGAGACCCAGTACTTC. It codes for CASSLDGGTSGRAETQYF. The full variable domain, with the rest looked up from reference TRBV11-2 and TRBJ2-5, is EAGVAQSPRYKIIEKRQSVAFWCNPISGHATLYWYQQILGQGPKLLIQFQNNGVVDDSQLPKDRFSAERLKGVDSTLKIQPAKLEDSAVYLCASSLDGGTSGRAETQYFGPGTRLLVL.

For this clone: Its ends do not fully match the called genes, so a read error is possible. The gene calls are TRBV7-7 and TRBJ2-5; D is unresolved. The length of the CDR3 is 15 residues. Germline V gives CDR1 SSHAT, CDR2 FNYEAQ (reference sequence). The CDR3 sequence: CASSSQTLGQETQYF. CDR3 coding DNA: TGTGCTAGCAGCTCCCAAACCCTAGGGCAAGAGACCCAGTACTTC.

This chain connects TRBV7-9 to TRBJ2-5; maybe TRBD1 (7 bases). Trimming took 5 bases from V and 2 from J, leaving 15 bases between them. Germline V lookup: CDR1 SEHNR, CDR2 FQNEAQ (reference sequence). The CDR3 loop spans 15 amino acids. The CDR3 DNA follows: TGTGCCAGCAGCCCGGGGGACAGCCCACAAGAGACCCAGTACTTC. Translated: CASSPGDSPQETQYF.

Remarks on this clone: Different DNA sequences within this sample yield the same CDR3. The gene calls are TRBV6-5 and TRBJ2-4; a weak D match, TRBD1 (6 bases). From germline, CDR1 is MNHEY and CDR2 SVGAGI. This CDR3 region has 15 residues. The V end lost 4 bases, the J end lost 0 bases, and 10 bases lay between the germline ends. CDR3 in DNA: TGTGCCAGCAGTTCAGGGGCGCTAGCCAAAAACATTCAGTACTTC. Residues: CASSSGALAKNIQYF.

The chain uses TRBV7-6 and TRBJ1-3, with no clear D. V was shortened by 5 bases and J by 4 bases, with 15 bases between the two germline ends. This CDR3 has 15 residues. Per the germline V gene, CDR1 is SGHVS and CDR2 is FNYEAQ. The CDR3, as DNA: TGTGCCAGCAGCCCCCGGGAACTCGGAGGAAACACCATATATTTT. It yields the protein CASSPRELGGNTIYF.

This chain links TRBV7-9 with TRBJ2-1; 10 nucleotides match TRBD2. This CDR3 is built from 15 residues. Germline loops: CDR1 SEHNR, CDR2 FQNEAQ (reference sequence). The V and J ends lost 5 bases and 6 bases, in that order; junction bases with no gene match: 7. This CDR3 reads CASSPSGGAPNEQFF. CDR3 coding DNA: TGTGCCAGCAGCCCAAGCGGGGGGGCCCCCAATGAGCAGTTCTTC.

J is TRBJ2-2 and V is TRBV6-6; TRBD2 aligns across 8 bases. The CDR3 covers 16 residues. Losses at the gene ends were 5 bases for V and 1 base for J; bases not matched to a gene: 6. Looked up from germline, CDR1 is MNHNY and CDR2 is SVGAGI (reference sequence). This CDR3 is CASSAGGVENTGELFF. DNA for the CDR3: TGTGCCAGCAGTGCGGGGGGCGTTGAGAACACCGGGGAGCTGTTTTTT.

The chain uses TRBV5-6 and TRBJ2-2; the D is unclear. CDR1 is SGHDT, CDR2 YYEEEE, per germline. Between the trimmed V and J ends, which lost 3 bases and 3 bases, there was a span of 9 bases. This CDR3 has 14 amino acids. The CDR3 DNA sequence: TGTGCCAGCAGCTCCGGGTCCTACACCGGGGAGCTGTTTTTT. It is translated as CASSSGSYTGELFF.

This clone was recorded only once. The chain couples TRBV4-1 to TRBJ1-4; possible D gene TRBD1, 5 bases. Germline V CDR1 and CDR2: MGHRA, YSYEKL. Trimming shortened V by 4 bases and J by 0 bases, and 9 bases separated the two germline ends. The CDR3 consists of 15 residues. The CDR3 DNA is TGCGCCAGCAGCCCGCTGGGGGCAACTAATGAAAAACTGTTTTTT. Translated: CASSPLGATNEKLFF.

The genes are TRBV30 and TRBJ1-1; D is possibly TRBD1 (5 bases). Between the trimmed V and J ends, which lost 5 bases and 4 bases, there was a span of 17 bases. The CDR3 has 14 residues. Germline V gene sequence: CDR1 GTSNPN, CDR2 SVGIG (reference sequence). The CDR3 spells CAWGRGGGGTEAFF. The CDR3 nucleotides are TGTGCCTGGGGAAGGGGAGGTGGAGGCACTGAAGCTTTCTTT.

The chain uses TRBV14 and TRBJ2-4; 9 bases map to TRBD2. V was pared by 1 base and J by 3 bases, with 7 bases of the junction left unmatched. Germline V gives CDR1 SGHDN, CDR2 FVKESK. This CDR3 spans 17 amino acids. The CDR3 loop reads CASSQGGLAGIKNIQYF. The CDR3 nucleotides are TGTGCCAGCAGCCAAGGGGGGCTAGCGGGAATCAAAAACATTCAGTACTTC.

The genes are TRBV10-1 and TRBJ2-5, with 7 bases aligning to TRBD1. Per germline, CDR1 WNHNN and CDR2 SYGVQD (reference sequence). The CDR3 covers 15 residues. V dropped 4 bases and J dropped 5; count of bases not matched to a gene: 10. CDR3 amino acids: CASSGATGPGETQYF. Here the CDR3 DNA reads TGCGCCAGCAGTGGGGCGACAGGGCCCGGGGAGACCCAGTACTTC.

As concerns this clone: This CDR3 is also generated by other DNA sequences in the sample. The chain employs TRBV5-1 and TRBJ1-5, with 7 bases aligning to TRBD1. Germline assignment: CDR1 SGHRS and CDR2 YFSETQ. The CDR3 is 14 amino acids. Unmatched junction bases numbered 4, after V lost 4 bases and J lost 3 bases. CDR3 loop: CASSPGQLNQPQHF. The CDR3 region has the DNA TGCGCCAGCAGCCCGGGACAGCTCAATCAGCCCCAGCATTTT.

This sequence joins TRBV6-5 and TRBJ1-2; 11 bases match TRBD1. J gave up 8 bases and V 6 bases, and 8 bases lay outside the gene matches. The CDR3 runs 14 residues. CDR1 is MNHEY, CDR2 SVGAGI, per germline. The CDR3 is CASRPGQGARGYTF. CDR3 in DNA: TGTGCCAGCAGGCCCGGACAGGGGGCGCGAGGCTACACCTTC.

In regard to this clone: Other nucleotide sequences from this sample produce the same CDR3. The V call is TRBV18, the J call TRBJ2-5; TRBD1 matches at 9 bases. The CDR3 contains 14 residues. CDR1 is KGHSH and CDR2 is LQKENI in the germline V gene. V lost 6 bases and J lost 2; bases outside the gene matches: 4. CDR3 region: CASSRDRGQETQYF. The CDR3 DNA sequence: TGTGCCAGCTCCCGCGACAGGGGGCAAGAGACCCAGTACTTC.

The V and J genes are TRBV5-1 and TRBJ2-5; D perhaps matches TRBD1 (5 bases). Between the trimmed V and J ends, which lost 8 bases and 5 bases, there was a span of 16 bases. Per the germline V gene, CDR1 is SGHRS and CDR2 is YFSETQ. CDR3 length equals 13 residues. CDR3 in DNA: TGCGCCAGTGGTGGGGCGAAGGGCGAGACCCAGTACTTC. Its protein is CASGGAKGETQYF.

The CDR3 DNA reads as TGTGCCAGCACCGTGGAGGGTACTAGCACAGATACGCAGTATTTT. It is translated as CASTVEGTSTDTQYF. V gene TRBV9 combines with J gene TRBJ2-3; tentatively, D is TRBD2 (6 bases). The CDR3 is 15 residues long. V was pared by 6 bases and J by 0 bases, with 14 bases between. The germline gives CDR1 SGDLS, CDR2 YYNGEE.

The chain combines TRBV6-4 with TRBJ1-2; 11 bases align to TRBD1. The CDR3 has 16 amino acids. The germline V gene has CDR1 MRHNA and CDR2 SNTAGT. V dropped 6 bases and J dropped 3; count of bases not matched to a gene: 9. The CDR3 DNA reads TGTGCCAGCAGGCGGACAGGGGGCGATGGGTACTATGGCTACACCTTC. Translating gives CASRRTGGDGYYGYTF.

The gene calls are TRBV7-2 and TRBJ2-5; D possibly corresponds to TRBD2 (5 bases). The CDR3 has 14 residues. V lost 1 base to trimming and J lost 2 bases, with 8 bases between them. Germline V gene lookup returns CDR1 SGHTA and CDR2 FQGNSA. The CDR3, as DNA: TGTGCCAGCAGCTTAGTCGGGATACAAGAGACCCAGTACTTC. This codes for CASSLVGIQETQYF.

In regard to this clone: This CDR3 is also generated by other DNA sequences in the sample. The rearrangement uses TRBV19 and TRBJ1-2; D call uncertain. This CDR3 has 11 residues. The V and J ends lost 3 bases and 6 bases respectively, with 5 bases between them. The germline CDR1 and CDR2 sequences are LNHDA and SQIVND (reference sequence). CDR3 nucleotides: TGTGCCAGTAGTATTCGGGATGGCTACACCTTC. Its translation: CASSIRDGYTF.

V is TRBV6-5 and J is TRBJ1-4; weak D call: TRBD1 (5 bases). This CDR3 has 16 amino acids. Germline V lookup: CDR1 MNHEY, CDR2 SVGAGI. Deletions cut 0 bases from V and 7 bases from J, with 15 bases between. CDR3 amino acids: CASSYSWGDRTEKLFF. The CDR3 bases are TGTGCCAGCAGTTACTCGTGGGGGGACCGAACTGAAAAACTGTTTTTT.

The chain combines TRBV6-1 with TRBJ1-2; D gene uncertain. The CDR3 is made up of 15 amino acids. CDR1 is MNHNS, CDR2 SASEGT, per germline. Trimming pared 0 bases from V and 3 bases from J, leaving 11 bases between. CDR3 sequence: CASSEASGRDYGYTF. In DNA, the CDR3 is TGTGCCAGCAGTGAAGCGTCGGGAAGGGACTATGGCTACACCTTC.

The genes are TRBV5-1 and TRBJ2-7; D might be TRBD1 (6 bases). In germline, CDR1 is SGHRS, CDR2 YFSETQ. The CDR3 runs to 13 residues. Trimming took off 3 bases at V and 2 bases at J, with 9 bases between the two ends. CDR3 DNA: TGCGCCAGCAGCTGGACAGAGGCCTACGAGCAGTACTTC. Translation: CASSWTEAYEQYF. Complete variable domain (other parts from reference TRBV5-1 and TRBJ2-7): KAGVTQTPRYLIKTRGQQVTLSCSPISGHRSVSWYQQTPGQGLQFLFEYFSETQRNKGNFPGRFSGRQFSNSRSEMNVSTLELGDSALYLCASSWTEAYEQYFGPGTRLTVT.

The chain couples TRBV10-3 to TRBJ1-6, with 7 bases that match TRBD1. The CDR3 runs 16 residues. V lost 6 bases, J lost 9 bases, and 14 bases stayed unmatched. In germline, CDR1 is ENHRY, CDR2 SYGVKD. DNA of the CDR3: TGTGCCATCAGAAGGGACAGCTTAACGGGAGGTTCACCCCTCCACTTT. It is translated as CAIRRDSLTGGSPLHF.

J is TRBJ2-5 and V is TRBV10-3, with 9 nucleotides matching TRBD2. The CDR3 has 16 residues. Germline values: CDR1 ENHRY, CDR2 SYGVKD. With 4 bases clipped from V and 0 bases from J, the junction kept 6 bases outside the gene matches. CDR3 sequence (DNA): TGTGCCATCAGTGTAAGGGCTAGCGGGGACCAAGAGACCCAGTACTTC. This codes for CAISVRASGDQETQYF.

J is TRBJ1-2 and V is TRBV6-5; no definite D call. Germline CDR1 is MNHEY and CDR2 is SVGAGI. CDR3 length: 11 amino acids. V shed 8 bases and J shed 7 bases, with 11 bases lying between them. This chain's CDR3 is CASFDVTGYTF. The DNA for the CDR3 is TGTGCCAGCTTTGACGTAACTGGCTACACCTTC.

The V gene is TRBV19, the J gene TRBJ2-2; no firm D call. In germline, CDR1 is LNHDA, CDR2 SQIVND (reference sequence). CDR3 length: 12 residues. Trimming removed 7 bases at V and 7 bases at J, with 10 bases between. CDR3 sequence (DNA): TGTGCCAGTACTATCGGAGTCGGGGAGCTGTTTTTT. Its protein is CASTIGVGELFF.

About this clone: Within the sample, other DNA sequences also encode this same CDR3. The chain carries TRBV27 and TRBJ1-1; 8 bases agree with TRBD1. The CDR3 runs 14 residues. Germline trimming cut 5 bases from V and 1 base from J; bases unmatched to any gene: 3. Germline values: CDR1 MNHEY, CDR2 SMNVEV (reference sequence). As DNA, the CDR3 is TGTGCCAGCAGTCGGGGGACAGGGAACACTGAAGCTTTCTTT. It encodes CASSRGTGNTEAFF.